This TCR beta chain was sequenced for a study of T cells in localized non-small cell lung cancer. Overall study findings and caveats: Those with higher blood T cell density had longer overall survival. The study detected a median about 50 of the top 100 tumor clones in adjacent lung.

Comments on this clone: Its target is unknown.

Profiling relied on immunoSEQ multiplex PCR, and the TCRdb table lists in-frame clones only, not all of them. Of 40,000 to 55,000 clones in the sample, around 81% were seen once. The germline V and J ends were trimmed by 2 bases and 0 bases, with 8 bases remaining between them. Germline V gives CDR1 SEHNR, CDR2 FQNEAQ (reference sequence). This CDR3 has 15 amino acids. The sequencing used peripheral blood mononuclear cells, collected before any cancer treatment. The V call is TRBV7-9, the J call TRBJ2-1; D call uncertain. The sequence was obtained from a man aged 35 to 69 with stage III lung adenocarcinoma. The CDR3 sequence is CASSLQVSSYNEQFF. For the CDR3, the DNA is TGTGCCAGCAGCTTACAGGTCAGCTCCTACAATGAGCAGTTCTTC.